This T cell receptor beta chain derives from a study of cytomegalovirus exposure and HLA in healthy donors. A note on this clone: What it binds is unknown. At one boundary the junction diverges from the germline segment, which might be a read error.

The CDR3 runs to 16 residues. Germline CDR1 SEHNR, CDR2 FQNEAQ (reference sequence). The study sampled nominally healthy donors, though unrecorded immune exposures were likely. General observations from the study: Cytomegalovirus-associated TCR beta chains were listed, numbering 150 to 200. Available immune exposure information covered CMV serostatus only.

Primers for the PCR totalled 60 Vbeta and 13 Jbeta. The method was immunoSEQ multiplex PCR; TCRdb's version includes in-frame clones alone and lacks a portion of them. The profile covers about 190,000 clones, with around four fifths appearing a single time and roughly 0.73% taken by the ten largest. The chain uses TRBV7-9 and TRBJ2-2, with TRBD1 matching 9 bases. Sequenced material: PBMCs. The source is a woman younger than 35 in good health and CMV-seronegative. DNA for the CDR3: TGTTCCAGCAGCTTAGACCTCGGGACAGGGTCCGGGGAGCTGTTTTTT. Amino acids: CSSSLDLGTGSGELFF.